These 26 T cell receptor beta chains originate from one sample sequenced in a study of T cells in Graves' hyperthyroidism and ophthalmopathy. Authors of the study amplified TCR beta CDR3 regions from RNA transcripts. RT-PCR in the first round (using the HTBI primer set) targeted the TCR CDR3. TCRdb used MiXCR to reprocess the multiplex PCR reads, holding one entry per CDR3 protein. Of some 250,000 distinct CDR3 sequences listed, roughly 14% were seen once; the top ten hold 10% to 15%. Source material: blood. All receptors come from a woman aged 40 to 49 with Graves' hyperthyroidism that later progressed to Graves' ophthalmopathy.

There are many counts of this clonotype. The chain recombines TRBV20-1 with TRBJ2-7; no definite D call. The CDR3 has 13 amino acids. Germline V gives CDR1 DFQATT, CDR2 SNEGSKA (reference sequence). Trimming removed 3 bases at V and 6 bases at J, with 15 bases between. The CDR3 is CSASPLSSREQYF. The CDR3 nucleotides are TGCAGTGCTAGCCCCCTTTCGTCGCGCGAGCAGTACTTC.

Ten or more counts support this clonotype. The V gene is TRBV20-1, the J gene TRBJ2-3; TRBD2 matches at 11 bases. V was pared by 0 bases and J by 2 bases, with 10 bases of the junction left unmatched. The CDR3 spans 18 residues. Germline assignment: CDR1 DFQATT and CDR2 SNEGSKA (reference sequence). CDR3 DNA: TGCAGTGCTAGAGATCCATTCAGACTAGCGGGACACACAGATACGCAGTATTTT. This gives the protein CSARDPFRLAGHTDTQYF.

This clonotype was found many times. The rearrangement links TRBV20-1 to TRBJ1-5; a weak D match, TRBD1 (6 bases). Trimming took off 6 bases at V and 6 bases at J, with 15 bases between the two ends. Looked up from germline, CDR1 is DFQATT and CDR2 is SNEGSKA (reference sequence). This CDR3 has 13 residues. The CDR3 DNA reads as TGCAGTGCCGGGGGCAGGGGCAGTCAGCCCCAGCATTTT. Translation: CSAGGRGSQPQHF.

Many counts were recorded for this clonotype. V usage is TRBV20-1 and J usage is TRBJ2-7; no firm D call. Germline assignment: CDR1 DFQATT and CDR2 SNEGSKA (reference sequence). Trimming removed 0 bases at V and 6 bases at J, with 21 bases between. The CDR3 spans 16 residues. The CDR3 coding sequence is TGCAGTGCTAGAGAAGATGGTCAGAAGAGAATTGTCGAGCAGTACTTC. This sequence encodes CSAREDGQKRIVEQYF.

This clonotype was counted at least ten times. The J gene is TRBJ2-1, the V gene TRBV20-1, with TRBD1 matching over 10 bases. Looked up from germline, CDR1 is DFQATT and CDR2 is SNEGSKA (reference sequence). After removal of 2 bases from V and 4 bases from J, the junction contained 8 bases not matched to a gene. The CDR3 loop spans 16 amino acids. This CDR3 reads CSARTDRGPLYNEQFF. CDR3 nucleotide sequence: TGCAGTGCTAGAACCGACAGGGGGCCTCTGTACAATGAGCAGTTCTTC.

Ten or more counts support this clonotype. V is TRBV11-1 and J is TRBJ2-4, with D possibly TRBD2 on 5 matching bases. The CDR3 is made up of 13 amino acids. CDR1 SGHAT and CDR2 FQDESV come from the germline V gene (reference sequence). Trimming stripped 2 bases from V and 7 bases from J, with 9 bases between. The CDR3 nucleotides are TGTGCCAGCAGCTTAAAGACTACCAACATTCAGTACTTC. Translated, it gives CASSLKTTNIQYF.

This clonotype was detected only once. The CDR3 spells CASSNLRVIEKLFF. The CDR3 DNA reads TGTGCCAGCAGCAACTTGCGGGTTATAGAAAAACTGTTTTTT. The chain recombines TRBV11-2 with TRBJ1-4; D is ambiguous. From germline, CDR1 is SGHAT and CDR2 FQNNGV. This CDR3 region has 14 residues. V gave up 5 bases and J gave up 8 bases, with 15 bases separating them.

This clonotype was seen ten or more times. The chain employs TRBV12-3 or TRBV12-4 and TRBJ2-1; 10 bases line up with TRBD2. V shed 2 bases, J shed 2 bases, and the junction held 6 bases outside the gene matches. The CDR3 spans 17 residues. The CDR3 bases are TGTGCCAGCAGTTTATTTGGTAGCGGGAGGCCCTACAATGAGCAGTTCTTC. This encodes CASSLFGSGRPYNEQFF.

This sequence joins TRBV10-2 and TRBJ2-7; D perhaps matches TRBD1 (6 bases). Per germline, CDR1 WSHSY and CDR2 SAAADI. CDR3 length equals 13 residues. Trimming stripped 6 bases from V and 4 bases from J, with 13 bases between. The CDR3 coding sequence is TGCGCCAGCAGGGAACGACAGGCTTACGAGCAGTACTTC. Amino acid sequence: CASRERQAYEQYF.

The genes are TRBV19 and TRBJ2-5; D is unresolved. The germline CDR1 and CDR2 sequences are LNHDA and SQIVND (reference sequence). The CDR3 sequence is 13 residues long. The V end was cut by 8 bases, the J end by 5 bases, with 15 bases between. The CDR3 DNA reads TGTGCCAGTGCGAGATACTTTGGGGAGACCCAGTACTTC. Amino acids: CASARYFGETQYF.

This clonotype was picked up a small number of times. A much larger clone lies a single base off, so this may be a read error. This sequence joins TRBV10-2 and TRBJ1-2, with D maybe TRBD1 (6 bases). With 5 bases removed from V and 0 bases from J, the gap between germline ends came to 13 bases. The CDR3 spans 15 residues. Germline V lookup: CDR1 WSHSY, CDR2 SAAADI. CDR3 residues: CASSKLRTANYGYTF. CDR3 nucleotides: TGCGCCAGCAGTAAGTTGAGGACAGCTAACTATGGCTACACCTTC.

In this sample, this clonotype turned up many times. The chain joins TRBV28 to TRBJ1-2; 7 nucleotides line up with TRBD1. V was clipped by 7 bases and J by 8 bases; unmatched bases: 10. Germline loops: CDR1 MDHEN, CDR2 SYDVKM. The CDR3 runs 13 residues. The CDR3 coding sequence is TGTGCCAGCACTAGACAGGGTTCAAGAGGCTACACCTTC. It translates to CASTRQGSRGYTF.

In its sample, this clonotype was seen many times. V usage is TRBV18 and J usage is TRBJ1-1; D is unclear. Germline V gene lookup returns CDR1 KGHSH and CDR2 LQKENI. The V end lost 3 bases, the J end lost 3 bases, and 5 bases lay between the germline ends. The length of the CDR3 is 12 residues. The CDR3, as DNA: TGTGCCAGCTCACCTTACCACACTGAAGCTTTCTTT. Translating gives CASSPYHTEAFF.

In this sample, this clonotype turned up many times. A read error may produce the germline difference seen at one junction end. V is TRBV2 and J is TRBJ2-7; D tentatively fits TRBD1 or TRBD2 (5 bases each). The germline CDR1 and CDR2 sequences are SNHLY and FYNNEI. The CDR3 covers 15 residues. DNA of the CDR3: TGTGCCAGCAGCGAAGTTGGGACGGCCAGCTACGAGCAGTACTTC. Its protein product is CASSEVGTASYEQYF.

This clonotype was detected ten times or more. The CDR3 sequence: CSARMATNEKLFF. The CDR3 DNA is TGCAGTGCTAGGATGGCCACTAATGAAAAACTGTTTTTT. The chain uses TRBV20-1 and TRBJ1-4; D gene unclear. Germline V gene sequence: CDR1 DFQATT, CDR2 SNEGSKA (reference sequence). Trimming shortened V by 3 bases and J by 2 bases, and 7 bases separated the two germline ends. The CDR3 has 13 residues.

The J gene is TRBJ1-5, the V gene TRBV20-1, with D perhaps TRBD1 (6 bases). The ends were cut back, 6 bases at V and 6 bases at J, with 21 bases in the middle. This CDR3 is 15 amino acids long. Per the germline V gene, CDR1 is DFQATT and CDR2 is SNEGSKA (reference sequence). The CDR3 protein is CSANEQGSTSQPQHF. CDR3 DNA: TGCAGTGCAAACGAACAGGGAAGTACCTCTCAGCCCCAGCATTTT.

This clonotype was detected ten times or more. V is TRBV6-1 and J is TRBJ2-7; 11 nucleotides line up with TRBD2. This CDR3 is 16 amino acids long. CDR1 is MNHNS, CDR2 SASEGT, per germline. V lost 6 bases, J lost 2 bases, and 9 bases stayed unmatched. The CDR3 reads CASRRTALAGAYEQYF. In nucleotides, the CDR3 is TGTGCCAGCAGGCGAACCGCACTAGCGGGAGCCTACGAGCAGTACTTC.

This clonotype was detected many times. The chain has TRBV2 and TRBJ2-3, with 7 bases matching TRBD2. With V trimmed by 5 bases and J by 2 bases, 10 bases remained unmatched. The CDR3 has 16 residues. Germline V CDR1 and CDR2: SNHLY, FYNNEI. Here the CDR3 DNA reads TGTGCCAGCAGTAGTTCGCCGGGGGGATTCACAGATACGCAGTATTTT. Protein product: CASSSSPGGFTDTQYF.

Notes on this clonotype: A much larger clone sits a single nucleotide away, making a read error possible. The genes are TRBV18 and TRBJ2-6; perhaps TRBD1 as D (5 bases). The V end was cut by 2 bases, the J end by 2 bases, with 19 bases between. The CDR3 has 19 residues. Looked up from germline, CDR1 is KGHSH and CDR2 is LQKENI. The CDR3 coding sequence is TGTGCCAGCTCACCAACCAGGCAGGGTTGGGGAACTGGGGCCAACGTCCTGACTTTC. This translates into CASSPTRQGWGTGANVLTF. The full variable domain, with the rest looked up from reference TRBV18 and TRBJ2-6, is NAGVMQNPRHLVRRRGQEARLRCSPMKGHSHVYWYRQLPEEGLKFMVYLQKENIIDESGMPKERFSAEFPKEGPSILRIQQVVRGDSAAYFCASSPTRQGWGTGANVLTFGAGSRLTVL.

This clonotype was recorded once. A much larger clone lies one base from this, so it may be a read error. Here the CDR3 omits its conserved ending phenylalanine or tryptophan, so a read error is the likely source. The V gene is TRBV29-1, the J gene TRBJ2-2; unclear D gene. Between the trimmed V and J ends, which lost 3 bases and 6 bases, there was a span of 14 bases. The CDR3 loop spans 14 amino acids. From germline, CDR1 is SQVTM and CDR2 ANQGSEA. CDR3: CSVEDLGSSGELFY. The CDR3 DNA follows: TGCAGCGTTGAGGATTTGGGTTCTTCCGGGGAGCTGTTTTAT.

The sample holds many counts of this clonotype. The J gene is TRBJ2-3, the V gene TRBV11-1; D could derive from TRBD1 or TRBD2 (5 bases each). Trimming removed 2 bases at V and 12 bases at J, with 18 bases between. The germline V gene has CDR1 SGHAT and CDR2 FQDESV (reference sequence). The CDR3 extends over 14 amino acids. The CDR3 nucleotides read TGTGCCAGCAGCTTATGGGGGACGCCGGTCGTCCAGTATTTT. It translates to CASSLWGTPVVQYF.

Concerning this clonotype itself: It may be a read error: a sequence one base away is much more abundant. The chain links TRBV6-2 or TRBV6-3 to TRBJ1-5; tentatively, D is TRBD1 (5 bases). V gave up 8 bases and J gave up 13 bases, with 18 bases separating them. The CDR3 loop spans 12 amino acids. The V gene's germline CDR1 is MNHEY and CDR2 SVGEGT. The CDR3 DNA reads as TGTGCCAGCGGGGGGGACGTGGATACGCAGCATTTT. Amino acids: CASGGDVDTQHF.

Ten or more counts support this clonotype. V usage is TRBV2 and J usage is TRBJ1-2, with 10 positions matching TRBD1. The junction had 3 bases not matched to a gene; V was cut back by 0 bases and J by 8 bases. This CDR3 region has 14 residues. Germline CDR1 is SNHLY and CDR2 is FYNNEI. Written as DNA, the CDR3 is TGTGCCAGCAGTGAAGCGGACAGGGGGGGAGGCTACACCTTC. This translates into CASSEADRGGGYTF.

Concerning this clonotype itself: A much larger clone lies one base from this, so it may be a read error. The rearrangement links TRBV2 to TRBJ2-5; weak D call: TRBD2 (6 bases). Trimming removed 2 bases from V and 9 bases from J, with 19 bases in between. The CDR3 runs 15 residues. From germline, CDR1 is SNHLY and CDR2 FYNNEI. CDR3 in amino acids: CASSERGGIVEAQYF. DNA of the CDR3: TGTGCCAGCAGTGAACGAGGAGGGATTGTGGAGGCCCAGTACTTC.

This clonotype came up a few times. The chain combines TRBV4-1 with TRBJ1-1; TRBD1 matches 10 bases. V lost 8 bases, J lost 0 bases, and 6 bases stayed unmatched. CDR3 length: 15 amino acids. From germline, CDR1 is MGHRA and CDR2 YSYEKL. CDR3 protein: CASSWTGGMNTEAFF. CDR3 coding DNA: TGCGCCAGCTCCTGGACAGGGGGAATGAACACTGAAGCTTTCTTT.

This clonotype was counted ten times or more. This rearrangement joins TRBV12-3 or TRBV12-4 to TRBJ1-5; D uncertain. V was trimmed by 3 bases and J by 5 bases, leaving 8 bases between them. This CDR3 is built from 13 residues. In nucleotides, the CDR3 is TGTGCCAGCAGTTTCGGTTTGGATCAGCCCCAGCATTTT. Its protein product is CASSFGLDQPQHF.